This TCR beta chain was sequenced in a study of cytomegalovirus exposure and HLA in healthy donors. Despite likely unrecorded immune exposures, the donors were nominally healthy at the time of sampling. The CDR3 extends over 17 amino acids. The V and J ends lost 3 bases and 1 base respectively, with 13 bases between them. In germline, CDR1 is MGHDK, CDR2 SYGVNS. Points on this clone: Its specificity is not known.

Study results and caveats: Reportedly, a later analysis found an Asian-associated ancestry cluster had fewer N-insertions than the approximately 600-donor mean.

Vbeta (60) and Jbeta (13) primers were used in the PCR. Clones were read by immunoSEQ multiplex PCR, and TCRdb kept only the in-frame ones, dropping some. Of about 130,000 clones in the sample, approximately 80% were seen once. The chain has TRBV25-1 and TRBJ1-6; possible D gene TRBD1, 6 bases. What was sequenced was PBMCs. The source of this sequence is a woman aged 18-30 years in good health and CMV-seropositive. The CDR3 sequence is CASSDNRGGSYNSPLHF. The CDR3 coding sequence is TGTGCCAGCAGTGACAACAGAGGGGGTTCCTATAATTCACCCCTCCACTTT.